A single sample is the source of the 5 T cell receptor beta chains below, sequenced in a study of radiation and T cells in renal cell carcinoma. Time point specified: blood 2 weeks post-SBRT. Treatment: 15 Gy SBRT to primary tumor, nephrectomy 4 weeks later. Produced via immunoSEQ multiplex PCR; TCRdb's table is partial and in-frame only. Seen here are some 120,000 clones, 70% to 90% observed once, and the top ten hold about 1.9%. The sample in question was blood, obtained from a patient whose treatment included radiotherapy and nephrectomy. These receptors all stem from an older woman with renal cell carcinoma.

The gene calls are TRBV7-2 and TRBJ2-4; no definite D call. Germline CDR1 and CDR2: SGHTA and FQGNSA. The CDR3 has 18 residues. V was clipped by 2 bases and J by 7 bases, with 24 bases between them. CDR3 in amino acids: CASSLMSRASIGRNIQYF. The DNA of the CDR3 is TGTGCCAGCAGCTTAATGTCTCGGGCTTCCATTGGTCGGAACATTCAGTACTTC. Combining the CDR3 with reference TRBV7-2 and TRBJ2-4 gives the whole variable domain GAGVSQSPSNKVTEKGKDVELRCDPISGHTALYWYRQSLGQGLEFLIYFQGNSAPDKSGLPSDRFSAERTGGSVSTLTIQRTQQEDSAVYLCASSLMSRASIGRNIQYFGAGTRLSVL.

The gene calls are TRBV19 and TRBJ1-2, with TRBD1 matching over 10 bases. Trimming removed 5 bases from V and 0 bases from J; junction bases left unmatched: 12. Germline lookup yields CDR1 LNHDA and CDR2 SQIVND (reference sequence). This CDR3 spans 18 amino acids. CDR3 protein: CASSSPPGQGPANYGYTF. DNA for the CDR3: TGTGCCAGTAGTTCCCCCCCGGGACAGGGGCCTGCTAACTATGGCTACACCTTC.

The gene calls are TRBV11-3 and TRBJ2-1; D gene ambiguous. Trimming stripped 5 bases from V and 9 bases from J, with 17 bases between. In germline, CDR1 is SGHNT, CDR2 YENEEA. The CDR3 is 14 amino acids. DNA of the CDR3: TGTGCCAGCAGCCTCGCACTCGGGTCGGGTGAGCAGTTCTTC. Amino acid sequence: CASSLALGSGEQFF.

The CDR3 sequence: CASSPLEHRPLTYEQYF. The CDR3 DNA reads as TGTGCCAGCTCACCGCTGGAACACAGGCCGTTGACCTACGAGCAGTACTTC. The chain is built from TRBV18 and TRBJ2-7; D possibly corresponds to TRBD1 (5 bases). CDR3 length: 17 residues. Germline V gene lookup returns CDR1 KGHSH and CDR2 LQKENI. Trimming pared 3 bases from V and 2 bases from J, leaving 20 bases between. Complete variable domain (other parts from reference TRBV18 and TRBJ2-7): NAGVMQNPRHLVRRRGQEARLRCSPMKGHSHVYWYRQLPEEGLKFMVYLQKENIIDESGMPKERFSAEFPKEGPSILRIQQVVRGDSAAYFCASSPLEHRPLTYEQYFGPGTRLTVT.

V usage is TRBV5-6 and J usage is TRBJ2-5; perhaps TRBD1 as D (6 bases). The V gene's germline CDR1 is SGHDT and CDR2 YYEEEE. V was shortened by 2 bases and J by 2 bases, with 7 bases between the two germline ends. The CDR3 loop spans 13 amino acids. The DNA of the CDR3 is TGTGCCAGCAGCTTCAGGGGTCAAGAGACCCAGTACTTC. Translation: CASSFRGQETQYF.